One T cell receptor (beta chain) is described in this entry. Per the original data handling: Reference gene primer amplification in the assay estimated nucleated cell counts. Libraries were prepared by immunoSEQ multiplex PCR; TCRdb keeps only in-frame clonotypes and omits some of them. D and trimming were read from the DNA, whereas the V and J calls and clone size are those reported in that table. The sample lists approximately 270,000 clones; about 80% were seen once. It was during active infection that Seattle patients were enrolled and then longitudinally followed. The CDR3 has 13 residues. Germline V gene sequence: CDR1 SGHTA, CDR2 FQGTGA. The V gene lost 6 bases and the J gene lost 9 bases, with 12 bases spanning the gap. The data were taken from a study of blood T cell repertoires in COVID-19. For the study at large: The study drew acute and convalescent COVID-19 samples from the United States, Italy and Spain. PBMCs, B-cell-depleted T cells, or T cells provided the cDNA or gDNA that made up the material.

This sequence originates from a person aged 65-85 years with COVID-19, enrolled during active disease. Material for sequencing was peripheral blood. J is TRBJ1-6 and V is TRBV7-3; D uncertain. CDR3 amino acids: CASRAGWGSPLHF. CDR3 DNA: TGTGCCAGCAGGGCGGGATGGGGTTCACCCCTCCACTTT.